The 9 T cell receptor beta chains below all came from one sample that was sequenced in a study of blood T cell repertoires in COVID-19 (TCRdb year 2020). Libraries were constructed by the immunoSEQ multiplex PCR assay. TCRdb's version of the immuneACCESS table is confined to in-frame rearrangements and falls short of the full clone set. An unresolved V gene accounts for under half of the shortfall where checked; the remainder is of unknown origin. Present in this sample are about 130,000 clones, 75% to 85% of which were seen just once. The ten largest account for 3.8% of the sample. The sample was peripheral blood. The receptors were sampled from a woman aged 45-65 years with acute or convalescent COVID-19.

The chain has TRBV3-1 (or the pseudogene TRBV3-2) and TRBJ1-3; D not certain. CDR3 size: 14 residues. Trimming removed 4 bases at V and 0 bases at J, with 7 bases between. CDR1 and CDR2 from the germline V gene are LGHDT and YNNKEL (reference sequence). The CDR3: CASSPSNSGNTIYF. The CDR3 DNA is TGTGCCAGCAGCCCTAGTAACTCTGGAAACACCATATATTTT.

The V and J genes are TRBV5-1 and TRBJ1-2; TRBD1 matches at 7 bases. Germline trimming cut 3 bases from V and 6 bases from J; bases unmatched to any gene: 8. Germline V gene sequence: CDR1 SGHRS, CDR2 YFSETQ. The CDR3 totals 14 residues. CDR3: CASSSQTGWNGYTF. The CDR3, as DNA: TGCGCCAGCAGCTCACAGACAGGGTGGAATGGCTACACCTTC.

This rearrangement joins TRBV20-1 to TRBJ1-2; possible D gene TRBD1, 5 bases. Germline V gene lookup returns CDR1 DFQATT and CDR2 SNEGSKA (reference sequence). The CDR3 totals 13 residues. The V gene lost 3 bases and the J gene lost 7 bases, with 15 bases spanning the gap. CDR3 region: CSASRPRDFGYTF. CDR3 sequence (DNA): TGCAGTGCTAGTAGGCCTAGGGACTTTGGCTACACCTTC.

The V gene is TRBV3-1 (or the pseudogene TRBV3-2), the J gene TRBJ2-1; 9 positions match TRBD2. This CDR3 has 15 amino acids. With 4 bases clipped from V and 5 bases from J, the junction kept 6 bases outside the gene matches. Per the germline V gene, CDR1 is LGHDT and CDR2 is YNNKEL (reference sequence). CDR3 bases: TGTGCCAGCAGCCTTAGCGGGGGCGGGAACAATGAGCAGTTCTTC. It encodes CASSLSGGGNNEQFF.

V gene TRBV18 combines with J gene TRBJ1-4; D remains unclear. The germline V gene has CDR1 KGHSH and CDR2 LQKENI. This CDR3 has 13 residues. Trimming shortened V by 2 bases and J by 7 bases, and 8 bases separated the two germline ends. The CDR3 DNA follows: TGTGCCAGCTCACCAGGTAGTCGTGAAAAACTGTTTTTT. Residues: CASSPGSREKLFF.

The chain has TRBV2 and TRBJ2-7; 8 nucleotides line up with TRBD2. J lost 3 bases, V lost 3 bases, and 4 bases had no gene match. CDR1 SNHLY and CDR2 FYNNEI come from the germline V gene. The CDR3 extends over 14 amino acids. Here the CDR3 reads CASSDGGVGYEQYF. CDR3 sequence (DNA): TGTGCCAGCAGTGACGGGGGGGTGGGCTACGAGCAGTACTTC. The whole variable domain, remainder taken from reference TRBV2 and TRBJ2-7, is EPEVTQTPSHQVTQMGQEVILRCVPISNHLYFYWYRQILGQKVEFLVSFYNNEISEKSEIFDDQFSVERPDGSNFTLKIRSTKLEDSAMYFCASSDGGVGYEQYFGPGTRLTVT.

This rearrangement joins TRBV9 to TRBJ2-1; D unresolved. Trimming took off 5 bases at V and 0 bases at J, with 15 bases between the two ends. This CDR3 has 16 residues. CDR1 SGDLS and CDR2 YYNGEE come from the germline V gene. The CDR3 DNA follows: TGTGCCAGCAGTCCTCGACTCACCCTCTCCTACAATGAGCAGTTCTTC. Protein sequence: CASSPRLTLSYNEQFF.

V gene TRBV30 combines with J gene TRBJ2-5, with 7 bases aligning to TRBD1. V gave up 5 bases and J gave up 5 bases; unmatched junction bases: 5. Germline-derived CDR1 and CDR2 are GTSNPN and SVGIG (reference sequence). There are 12 residues in the CDR3. The CDR3 DNA follows: TGTGCCTGGGGCCCGACAGGGGAGACCCAGTACTTC. It specifies CAWGPTGETQYF.

The chain joins TRBV9 to TRBJ2-2; tentatively, D is TRBD1 (6 bases). This CDR3 spans 14 amino acids. The V end was cut by 7 bases, the J end by 6 bases, with 16 bases between. Germline V lookup: CDR1 SGDLS, CDR2 YYNGEE. CDR3 in DNA: TGTGCCAGCGGAGAACAGGGAGAGGCCGGGGAGCTGTTTTTT. Its translation: CASGEQGEAGELFF.